This T cell receptor beta chain came from a study of blood T cell repertoires in COVID-19. This clone was seen a few times. This CDR3 is built from 15 residues. Germline assignment: CDR1 SGHNT and CDR2 YENEEA. Germline trimming cut 5 bases from V and 5 bases from J; bases unmatched to any gene: 4. The method was immunoSEQ multiplex PCR; TCRdb's version includes in-frame clones alone and lacks a portion of them. Among some 200,000 clones listed, around 94% were seen once. The sequenced sample was peripheral blood. This sequence originates from a man aged 25 to 40 with COVID-19, enrolled during active disease. The V gene is TRBV11-3, the J gene TRBJ2-2; 11 bases align to TRBD1. DNA for the CDR3: TGTGCCAGCAGCGGACAGGGGGCTGGTACCGGGGAGCTGTTTTTT. This sequence encodes CASSGQGAGTGELFF.